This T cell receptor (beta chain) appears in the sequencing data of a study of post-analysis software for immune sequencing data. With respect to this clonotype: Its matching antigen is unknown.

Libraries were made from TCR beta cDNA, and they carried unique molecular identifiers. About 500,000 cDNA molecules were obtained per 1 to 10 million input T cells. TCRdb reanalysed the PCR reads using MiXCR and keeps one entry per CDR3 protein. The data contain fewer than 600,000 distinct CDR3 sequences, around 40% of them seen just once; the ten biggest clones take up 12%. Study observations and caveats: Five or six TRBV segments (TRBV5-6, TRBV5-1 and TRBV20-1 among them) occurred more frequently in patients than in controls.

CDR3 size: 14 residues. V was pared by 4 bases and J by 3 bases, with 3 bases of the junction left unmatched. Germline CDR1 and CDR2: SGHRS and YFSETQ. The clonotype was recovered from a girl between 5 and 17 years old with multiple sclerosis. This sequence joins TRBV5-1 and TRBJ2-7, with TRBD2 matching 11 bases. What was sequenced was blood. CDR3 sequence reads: CASSGTSGNYEQYF. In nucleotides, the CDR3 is TGCGCCAGCAGCGGGACTAGCGGTAACTACGAGCAGTACTTC.